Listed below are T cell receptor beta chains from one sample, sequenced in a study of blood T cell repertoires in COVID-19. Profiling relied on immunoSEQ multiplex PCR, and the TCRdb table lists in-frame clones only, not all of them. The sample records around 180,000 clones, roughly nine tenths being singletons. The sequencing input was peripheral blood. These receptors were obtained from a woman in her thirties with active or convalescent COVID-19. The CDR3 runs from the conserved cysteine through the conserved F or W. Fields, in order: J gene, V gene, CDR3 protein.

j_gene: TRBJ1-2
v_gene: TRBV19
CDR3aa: CASTFYVGEDYGYTF

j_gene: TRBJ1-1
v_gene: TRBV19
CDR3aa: CASSLRITDRENTEAFF

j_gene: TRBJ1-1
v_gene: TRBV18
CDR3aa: CASSLASGTKNTEAFF

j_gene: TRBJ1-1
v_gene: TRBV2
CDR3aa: CASSEENTVLNTEAFF

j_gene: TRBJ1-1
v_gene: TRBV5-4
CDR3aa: CASSFPRQGRSNTEAFF

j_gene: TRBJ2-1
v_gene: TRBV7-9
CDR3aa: CASSLGGTGVFF

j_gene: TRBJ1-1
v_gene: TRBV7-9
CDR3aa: CASSFEQGRIGAFF

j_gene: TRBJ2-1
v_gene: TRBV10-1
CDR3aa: CASSEGGVGSNEQFF

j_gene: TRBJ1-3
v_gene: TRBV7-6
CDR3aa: CASSLAQGSGNTIYF

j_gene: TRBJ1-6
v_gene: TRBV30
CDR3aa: CAWSVARVGSPLHF

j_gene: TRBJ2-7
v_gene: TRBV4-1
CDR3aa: CASSQRAGVGYEQYF

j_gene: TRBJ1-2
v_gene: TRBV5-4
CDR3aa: CASSLYGAGYGYTF

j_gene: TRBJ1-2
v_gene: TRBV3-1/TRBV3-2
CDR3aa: CASSPPGTNYGYTF

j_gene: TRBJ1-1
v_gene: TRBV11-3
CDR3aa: CASSFQGDTEAFF

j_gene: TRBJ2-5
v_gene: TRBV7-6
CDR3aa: CASSLAAGLQETQYF

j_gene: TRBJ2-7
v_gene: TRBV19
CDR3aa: CASSISGTGSREQYF

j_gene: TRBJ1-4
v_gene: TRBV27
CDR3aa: CASSLNDGRTNEKLFF

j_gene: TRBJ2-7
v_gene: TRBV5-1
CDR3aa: CASSFGSISYEQYF

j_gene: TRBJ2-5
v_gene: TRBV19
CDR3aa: CASSTPGHLQETQYF

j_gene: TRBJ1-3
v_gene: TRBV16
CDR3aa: CASSQTPTGAYSGNTIYF

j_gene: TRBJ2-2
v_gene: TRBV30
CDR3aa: CAWSVGIGMGELFF

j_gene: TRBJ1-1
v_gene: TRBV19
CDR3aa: CASSMGQTNTEAFF

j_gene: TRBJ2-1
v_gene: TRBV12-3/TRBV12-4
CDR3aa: CATSGLNNEQFF

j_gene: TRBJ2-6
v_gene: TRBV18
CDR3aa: CASSPGKAITGAGANVLTF

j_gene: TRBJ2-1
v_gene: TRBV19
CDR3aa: CASSVSGISYNEQFF

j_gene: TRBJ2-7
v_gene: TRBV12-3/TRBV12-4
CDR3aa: CASTTFAFEQYF

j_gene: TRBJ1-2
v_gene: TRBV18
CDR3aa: CASSPPGGYGYTF

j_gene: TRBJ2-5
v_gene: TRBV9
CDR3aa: CASSVAGGETQYF

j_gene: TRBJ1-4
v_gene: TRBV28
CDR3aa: CASSLRTGGEKLFF

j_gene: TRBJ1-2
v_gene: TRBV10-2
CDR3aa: CASRDYRVRVTF

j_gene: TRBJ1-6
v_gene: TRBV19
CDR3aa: CASSAPGDSPLHF

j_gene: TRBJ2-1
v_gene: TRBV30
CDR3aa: CAWGQGRLFGQFF

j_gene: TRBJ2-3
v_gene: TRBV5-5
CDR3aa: CASSSPQGSGTDTQYF

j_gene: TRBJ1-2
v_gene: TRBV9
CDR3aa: CASSVAGGGGNYGYTF

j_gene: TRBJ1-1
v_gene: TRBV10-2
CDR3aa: CASGIGTIAEAFF

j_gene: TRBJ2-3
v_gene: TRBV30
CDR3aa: CAWSGNGLGQYF

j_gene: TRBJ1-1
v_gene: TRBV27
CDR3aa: CASRTYPTGSRTEAFF

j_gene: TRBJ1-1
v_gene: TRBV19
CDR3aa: CASMGGTEAFF

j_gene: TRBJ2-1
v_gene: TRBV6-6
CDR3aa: CASRTRGNEQFF

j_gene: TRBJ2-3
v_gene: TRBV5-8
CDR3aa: CASSLVQGSTDTQYF

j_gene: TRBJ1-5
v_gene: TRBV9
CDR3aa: CASSVGTGWDQPQHF

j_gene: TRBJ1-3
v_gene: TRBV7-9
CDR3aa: CASSLTVGNTIYF

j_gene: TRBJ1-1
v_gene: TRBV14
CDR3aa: CASSQDSRGRAFF

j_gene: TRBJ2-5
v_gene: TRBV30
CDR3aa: CAWSAGTGLETQYF

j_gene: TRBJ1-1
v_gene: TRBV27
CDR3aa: CASSRNAGYTEAFF

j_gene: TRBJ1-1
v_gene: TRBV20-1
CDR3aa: CSASTGYDTEAFF